A selection of T cell receptor beta chains follows, all from one sample in a study of blood T cell repertoires in COVID-19. TCRdb's table, derived via immunoSEQ multiplex PCR, lists solely in-frame clones and lacks some. The data contain about 180,000 clones, around four fifths of them singletons. The sequencing sample was made of peripheral blood. The receptors were sampled from a woman aged 70-85 years with COVID-19, enrolled during active disease. CDR3s include the opening cysteine and the closing phenylalanine or tryptophan. A D gene is named only where the DNA matches it firmly. Clone size, where shown, is once, few, many, or a class for clones that have expanded.

d_call | j_call | clone_size | v_call | cdr3_nt | cdr3_aa
. | TRBJ1-2 | . | TRBV5-4 | TGTGCCAGCAGCTTCGACTTAAGGAGTGGCTACACCTTC | CASSFDLRSGYTF
TRBD2 | TRBJ2-3 | . | TRBV7-3 | TGTGCCTCCAGCACGGGACTAGCGGGAGATACGCAGTATTTT | CASSTGLAGDTQYF
. | TRBJ2-6 | . | TRBV24-1 | TGTGCCACCAGTGGACCGGGCTCTGGGGCCAACGTCCTGACTTTC | CATSGPGSGANVLTF
. | TRBJ1-1 | . | TRBV7-8 | TGTGCCAGCAGCTTAGGCCTGCAGGGTTACTCTGAAGCTTTCTTT | CASSLGLQGYSEAFF
. | TRBJ2-7 | many | TRBV3-1/TRBV3-2 | TGTGCCAGCAGCCAAGGGTCCAGTTCCTACGAGCAGTACTTC | CASSQGSSSYEQYF
. | TRBJ2-5 | few | TRBV7-2 | TGTGCCAGCAGCTCAGGGATTCGGGAGTCCCAGTACTTC | CASSSGIRESQYF
TRBD2 | TRBJ2-1 | . | TRBV28 | TGTGCCAGCATCCCTAAAAGAGGGGCTAGCGGGACCCCAAAGAGATCCTACAATGAGCAGTTCTTC | CASIPKRGASGTPKRSYNEQFF
. | TRBJ1-2 | . | TRBV3-1/TRBV3-2 | TGTGCCAGCAGCCAAATCGGGGGGAACTATGGCTACACCTTC | CASSQIGGNYGYTF
TRBD2 | TRBJ2-5 | . | TRBV18 | TGTGCCAGCTCACCACAGAGCGGGAGCCAAGAGACCCAGTACTTC | CASSPQSGSQETQYF
. | TRBJ1-1 | . | TRBV12-3/TRBV12-4 | TGTGCCAGCAGTCTTACAGAGAACACTGAAGCTTTCTTT | CASSLTENTEAFF